This entry is about one TCR beta chain. Its antigen is currently not known. No clone much larger than this one lies a single base away; base qualities are absent. These data come from a study of OX40 agonist ivuxolimab in advanced cancers. About the investigation overall: Ivuxolimab was an agonistic, fully human IgG2 monoclonal antibody directed against OX40 (CD134), a costimulatory receptor. Intravenous ivuxolimab was administered to patients every 2 weeks at six dose levels: 0.01, 0.1, 0.3, 1.5, 3 and 10 mg/kg. Of the approximately 53 patients in dose escalation, 19 had hepatocellular carcinoma, some 15 had melanoma, 9 had renal cell carcinoma and 9 had head and neck cancer. In the dose-escalation cohort, 70% to 90% of patients were male, and the mean age was approximately 60 years with a range of roughly 20 to 85. Prior anti-PD-1, anti-PD-L1 or anti-CTLA-4 therapy was permitted, and checkpoint inhibitors had been received by more than 35% of dose-escalation patients. Partial responses occurred in three dose-escalation patients: two with cutaneous melanoma and one with hepatocellular carcinoma. Peripheral TCRbeta sequencing was intended to test whether TCR sequence diversity was altered and clonal T-cell expansion was caused by ivuxolimab. The paper covers the monotherapy dose-escalation part of the phase I ivuxolimab trial, which included N ≈ 54 patients.

The CDR3 goes from the cysteine to the phenylalanine over 14 residues. This entry keeps only the CDR3 DNA: 42 bases, framed from base 1. Trimming at the junction amounts to 3 bases on V and 8 bases on J, and the germline ends lie 14 bases apart. In the germline V gene, CDR1 corresponds to LGHNA and CDR2 to YNFKEQ. The paper as a whole reports these results and caveats: Low levels of normalized T-cell clonal expansion were also seen in some patients who did not respond. At doses from 0.1 to 3.0 mg/kg, clonal expansion was seen in both CD4+ and CD8+ blood T cells between baseline and week 6. In the 0.1-3.0 mg/kg groups, partial responders had among the lowest normalized peripheral clonal expansion, particularly in CD8+ T cells. After ivuxolimab, more expanded clones were found on average in CD8+ T cells than in CD4+ T cells. Which antigens the clonally expanded peripheral T cells were specific for was not determined.

For sequencing of the TCRbeta CDR3 region, genomic DNA was extracted from the sorted cells. The immunoSEQ Assay was used for sequencing of TCRbeta CDR3 regions. TCRdb stores this immuneACCESS table with in-frame sequences only. Part of the clones is absent; in the studies checked, under half of the shortfall reflects unresolved V genes, and no reason is known for the rest. The sample yields tens of thousands of clones; more than 75% were counted once. The biggest ten clones account for roughly 2% of the sample. The trial excluded patients who had a history of autoimmune disease or were on systemic immunosuppression. Peripheral blood for TCR sequencing was drawn from every dose cohort at baseline, at cycle 4 day 1 and at cycle 7 day 1. Samples were obtained from an open-label, multicenter, first-in-human phase I dose-escalation trial of ivuxolimab. Adults with locally advanced or metastatic melanoma, renal cell, hepatocellular, or head and neck squamous cell carcinoma were enrolled in the trial. Before TCR sequencing, CD4+ T cells and CD8+ T cells from peripheral blood were sorted into separate populations.

The TCR sequence derives from an adult with an advanced solid tumor such as melanoma, head and neck, liver or kidney cancer. The chain is encoded by TRBV4-2 joined to TRBJ2-1, and TRBD1 may be the D gene, going by 6 matching bases. Sequenced here: CD4+ or CD8+ T cells sorted from blood, sampled in a trial of the OX40 agonist ivuxolimab. The CDR3 loop reads CASSHRGPSYEQFF. The DNA sequence follows: TGTGCCAGCAGCCACAGGGGTCCTAGTTATGAGCAGTTCTTC.